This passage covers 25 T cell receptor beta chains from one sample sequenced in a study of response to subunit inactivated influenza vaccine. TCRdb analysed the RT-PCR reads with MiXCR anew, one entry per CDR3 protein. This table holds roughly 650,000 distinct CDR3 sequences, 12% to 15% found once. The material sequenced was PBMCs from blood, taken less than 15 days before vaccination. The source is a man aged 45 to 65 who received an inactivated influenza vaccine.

The CDR3 protein is CASGPDYYNEQFF. The CDR3 DNA reads as TGTGCCAGCGGCCCGGACTACTACAATGAGCAGTTCTTC. The chain combines TRBV7-2 with TRBJ2-1, with D possibly matching TRBD2 (6 bases). From germline, CDR1 is SGHTA and CDR2 FQGNSA. The length of the CDR3 is 13 residues. Trimming took off 8 bases at V and 3 bases at J, with 11 bases between the two ends.

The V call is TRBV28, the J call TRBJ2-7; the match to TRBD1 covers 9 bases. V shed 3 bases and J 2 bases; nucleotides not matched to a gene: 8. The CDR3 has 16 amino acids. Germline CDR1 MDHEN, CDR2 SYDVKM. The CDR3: CASSFRWGQGTYEQYF. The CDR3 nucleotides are TGTGCCAGCAGTTTTCGGTGGGGACAGGGAACCTACGAGCAGTACTTC.

The CDR3 nucleotides read TGTGCCTGGAGTGGGATAGCGGGGGCCATTAACTCCTACAATGAGCAGTTCTTC. This translates into CAWSGIAGAINSYNEQFF. This chain joins TRBV30 and TRBJ2-1, with 9 bases fitting TRBD2. J was trimmed by 0 bases and V by 1 base; bases with no gene match: 10. The CDR3 is made up of 18 amino acids. CDR1 GTSNPN and CDR2 SVGIG come from the germline V gene (reference sequence). Filled out from reference TRBV30 and TRBJ2-1, the complete variable domain reads SQTIHQWPATLVQPVGSPLSLECTVEGTSNPNLYWYRQAAGRGLQLLFYSVGIGQISSEVPQNLSASRPQDRQFILSSKKLLLSDSGFYLCAWSGIAGAINSYNEQFFGPGTRLTVL.

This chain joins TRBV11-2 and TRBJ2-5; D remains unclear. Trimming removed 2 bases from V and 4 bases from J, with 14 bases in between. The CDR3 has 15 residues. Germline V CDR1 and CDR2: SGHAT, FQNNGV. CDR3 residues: CASSLYSQDPETQYF. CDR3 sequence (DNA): TGTGCCAGCAGCTTATATAGTCAGGACCCAGAGACCCAGTACTTC.

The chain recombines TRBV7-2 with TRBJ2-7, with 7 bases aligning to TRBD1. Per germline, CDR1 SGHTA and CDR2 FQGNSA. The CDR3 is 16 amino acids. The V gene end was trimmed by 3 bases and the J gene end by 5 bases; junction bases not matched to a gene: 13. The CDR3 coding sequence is TGTGCCAGCAGCTTTCAATTTGGACAGGCCACCAACGAGCAGTACTTC. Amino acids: CASSFQFGQATNEQYF.

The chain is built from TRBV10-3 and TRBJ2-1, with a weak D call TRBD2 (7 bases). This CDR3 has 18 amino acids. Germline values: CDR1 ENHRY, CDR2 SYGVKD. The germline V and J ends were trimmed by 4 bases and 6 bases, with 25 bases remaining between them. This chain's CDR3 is CAISAWRGKLQGGNEQFF. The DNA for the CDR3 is TGTGCCATCAGTGCCTGGCGGGGGAAGCTCCAAGGGGGCAATGAGCAGTTCTTC.

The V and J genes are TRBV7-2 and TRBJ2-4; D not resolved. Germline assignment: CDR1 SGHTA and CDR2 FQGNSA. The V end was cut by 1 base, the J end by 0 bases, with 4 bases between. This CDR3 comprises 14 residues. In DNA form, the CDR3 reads TGTGCCAGCAGCTTAGTAGTAGCCAAAAACATTCAGTACTTC. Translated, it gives CASSLVVAKNIQYF. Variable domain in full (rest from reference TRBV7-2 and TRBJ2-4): GAGVSQSPSNKVTEKGKDVELRCDPISGHTALYWYRQSLGQGLEFLIYFQGNSAPDKSGLPSDRFSAERTGGSVSTLTIQRTQQEDSAVYLCASSLVVAKNIQYFGAGTRLSVL.

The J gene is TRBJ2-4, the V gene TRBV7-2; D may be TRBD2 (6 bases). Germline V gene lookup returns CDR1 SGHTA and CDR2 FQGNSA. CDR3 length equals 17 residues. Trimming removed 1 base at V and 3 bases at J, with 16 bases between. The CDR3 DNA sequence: TGTGCCAGCAGCTTAGGGCTTGGACGGAGGGGCAAAAACATTCAGTACTTC. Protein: CASSLGLGRRGKNIQYF.

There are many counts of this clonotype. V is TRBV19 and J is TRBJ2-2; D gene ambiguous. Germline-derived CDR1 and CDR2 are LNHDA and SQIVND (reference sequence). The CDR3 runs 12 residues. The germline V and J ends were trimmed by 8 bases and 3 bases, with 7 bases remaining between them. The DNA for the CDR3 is TGTGCCAGTGTCGAGTACACCGGGGAGCTGTTTTTT. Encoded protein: CASVEYTGELFF.

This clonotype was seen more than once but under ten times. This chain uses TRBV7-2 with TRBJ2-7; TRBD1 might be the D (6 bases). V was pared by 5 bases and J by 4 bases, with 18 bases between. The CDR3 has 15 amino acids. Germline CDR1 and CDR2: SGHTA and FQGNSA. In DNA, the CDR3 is TGTGCCAGCAGCGGCAGGGGCGGTCATGGATACGAGCAGTACTTC. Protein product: CASSGRGGHGYEQYF.

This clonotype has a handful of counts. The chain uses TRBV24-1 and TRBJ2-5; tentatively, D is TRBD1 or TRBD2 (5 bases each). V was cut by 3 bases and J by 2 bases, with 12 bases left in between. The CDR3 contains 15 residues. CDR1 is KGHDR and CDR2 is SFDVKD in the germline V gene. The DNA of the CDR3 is TGTGCCACCAGTGATGTTCGGGGACCTCAAGAGACCCAGTACTTC. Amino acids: CATSDVRGPQETQYF.

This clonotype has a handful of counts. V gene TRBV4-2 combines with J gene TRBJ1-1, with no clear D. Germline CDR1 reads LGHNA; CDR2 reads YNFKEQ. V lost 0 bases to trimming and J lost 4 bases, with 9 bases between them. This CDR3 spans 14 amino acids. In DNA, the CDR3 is TGTGCCAGCAGCCAAGAGGTTAGGGCCACTGAAGCTTTCTTT. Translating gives CASSQEVRATEAFF.

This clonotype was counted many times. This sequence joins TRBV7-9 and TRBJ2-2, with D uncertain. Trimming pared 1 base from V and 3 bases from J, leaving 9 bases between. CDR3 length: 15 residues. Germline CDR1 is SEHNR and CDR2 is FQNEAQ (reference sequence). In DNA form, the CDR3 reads TGTGCCAGCAGCTTAGTGGGCTCCTACACCGGGGAGCTGTTTTTT. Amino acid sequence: CASSLVGSYTGELFF. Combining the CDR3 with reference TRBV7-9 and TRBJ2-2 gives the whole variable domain DTGVSQNPRHKITKRGQNVTFRCDPISEHNRLYWYRQTLGQGPEFLTYFQNEAQLEKSRLLSDRFSAERPKGSFSTLEIQRTEQGDSAMYLCASSLVGSYTGELFFGEGSRLTVL.

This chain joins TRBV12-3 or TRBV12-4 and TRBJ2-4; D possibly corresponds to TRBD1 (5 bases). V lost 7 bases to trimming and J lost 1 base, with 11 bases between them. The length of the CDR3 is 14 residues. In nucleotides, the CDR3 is TGTGCCAGCACCGGTGGGGCGGCCAAAAACATTCAGTACTTC. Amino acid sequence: CASTGGAAKNIQYF.

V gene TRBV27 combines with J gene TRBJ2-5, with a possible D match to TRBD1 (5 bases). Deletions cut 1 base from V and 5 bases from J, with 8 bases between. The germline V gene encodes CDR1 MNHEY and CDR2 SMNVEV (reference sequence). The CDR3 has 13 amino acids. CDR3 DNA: TGTGCCAGCAGTTTATACTGGGGCGAGACCCAGTACTTC. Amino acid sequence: CASSLYWGETQYF.

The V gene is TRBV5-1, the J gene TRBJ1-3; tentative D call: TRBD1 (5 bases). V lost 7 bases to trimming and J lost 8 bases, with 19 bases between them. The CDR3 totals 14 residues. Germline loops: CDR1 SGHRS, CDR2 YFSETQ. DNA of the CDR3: TGCGCCAGCTTTCCGGCACCCCCGGGGGACACCATATATTTT. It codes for CASFPAPPGDTIYF.

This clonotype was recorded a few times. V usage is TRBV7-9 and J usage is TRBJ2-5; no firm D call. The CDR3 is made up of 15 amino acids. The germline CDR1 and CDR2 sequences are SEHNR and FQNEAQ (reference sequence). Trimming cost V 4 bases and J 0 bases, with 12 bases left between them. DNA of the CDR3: TGTGCCAGCAGCTCCGGACGGGTGTACCAAGAGACCCAGTACTTC. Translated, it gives CASSSGRVYQETQYF.

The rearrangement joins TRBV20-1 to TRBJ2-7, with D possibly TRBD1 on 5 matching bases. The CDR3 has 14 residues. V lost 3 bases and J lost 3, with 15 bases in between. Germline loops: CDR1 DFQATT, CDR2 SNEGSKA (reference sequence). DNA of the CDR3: TGCAGTGCTAGTAGCTCAGGGCCACTCTACGAGCAGTACTTC. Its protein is CSASSSGPLYEQYF.

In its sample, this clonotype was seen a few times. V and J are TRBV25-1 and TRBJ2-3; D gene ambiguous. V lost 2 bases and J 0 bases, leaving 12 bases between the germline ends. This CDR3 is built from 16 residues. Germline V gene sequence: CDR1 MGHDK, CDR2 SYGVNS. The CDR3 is CASSERTPSSTDTQYF. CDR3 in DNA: TGTGCCAGCAGTGAAAGGACCCCATCTAGCACAGATACGCAGTATTTT.

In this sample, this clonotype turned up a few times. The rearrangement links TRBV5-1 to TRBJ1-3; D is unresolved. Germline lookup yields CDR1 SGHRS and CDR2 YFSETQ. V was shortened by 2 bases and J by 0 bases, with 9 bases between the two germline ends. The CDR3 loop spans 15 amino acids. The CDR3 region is CASSLSTTSGNTIYF. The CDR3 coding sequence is TGCGCCAGCAGCTTATCTACGACCTCTGGAAACACCATATATTTT. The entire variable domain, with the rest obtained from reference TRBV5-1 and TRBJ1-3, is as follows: KAGVTQTPRYLIKTRGQQVTLSCSPISGHRSVSWYQQTPGQGLQFLFEYFSETQRNKGNFPGRFSGRQFSNSRSEMNVSTLELGDSALYLCASSLSTTSGNTIYFGEGSWLTVV.

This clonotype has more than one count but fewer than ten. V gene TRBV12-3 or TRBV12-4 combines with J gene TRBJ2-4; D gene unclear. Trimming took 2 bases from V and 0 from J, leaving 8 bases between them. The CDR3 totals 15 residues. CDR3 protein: CASSLTVIAKNIQYF. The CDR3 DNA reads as TGTGCCAGCAGTTTAACAGTCATAGCCAAAAACATTCAGTACTTC.

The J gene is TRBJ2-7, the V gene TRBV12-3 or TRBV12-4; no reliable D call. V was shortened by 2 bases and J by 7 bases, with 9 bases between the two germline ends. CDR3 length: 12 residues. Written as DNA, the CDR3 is TGTGCCAGCAGTTTATGGTCGGATGAGCAGTACTTC. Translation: CASSLWSDEQYF.

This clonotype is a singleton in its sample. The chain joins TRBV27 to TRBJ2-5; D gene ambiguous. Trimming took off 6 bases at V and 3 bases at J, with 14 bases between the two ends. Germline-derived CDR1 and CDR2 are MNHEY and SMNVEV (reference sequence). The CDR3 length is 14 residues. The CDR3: CASSEIGRKETQYF. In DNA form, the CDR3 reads TGTGCCAGCAGCGAAATCGGCCGGAAAGAGACCCAGTACTTC.

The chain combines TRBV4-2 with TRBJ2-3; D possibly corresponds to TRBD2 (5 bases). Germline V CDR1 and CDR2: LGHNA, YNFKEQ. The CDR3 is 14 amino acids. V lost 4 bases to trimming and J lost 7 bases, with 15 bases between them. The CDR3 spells CASSLRPGENTQYF. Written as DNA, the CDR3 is TGTGCCAGCAGCCTGCGGCCTGGGGAGAATACGCAGTATTTT.

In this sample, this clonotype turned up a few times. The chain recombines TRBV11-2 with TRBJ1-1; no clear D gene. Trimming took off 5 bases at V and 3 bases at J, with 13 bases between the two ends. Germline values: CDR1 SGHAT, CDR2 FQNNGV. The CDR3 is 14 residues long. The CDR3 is CASSLTLLDTEAFF. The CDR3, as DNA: TGTGCCAGCAGCCTGACCCTGCTGGACACTGAAGCTTTCTTT.